This T cell receptor beta chain was captured by sequencing in a study of shared clonotypes between healthy human individuals. Trimming cost V 4 bases and J 8 bases, with 17 bases left between them. Germline CDR1 is MDHEN and CDR2 is SYDVKM. The CDR3 runs 15 residues. About this clone: The target antigen is unknown.

Several immunoSEQ 96-well plates shared each subset's DNA, each plate a replicate. Method: immunoSEQ multiplex PCR; TCRdb's copy keeps in-frame clones and lacks some. Among 1 million to 1.3 million clones, more than 75% were seen once, and the ten largest hold roughly 0.57%. Regarding the study as a whole: Among non-shared clonotypes, generation probabilities were lower than among those shared by all four donors.

This chain connects TRBV28 to TRBJ1-4; D may be TRBD1 (6 bases). This clonotype was obtained from a man aged 18-30 years in good health. Some clones in this sample may be carry-over from other donors' samples. What was sequenced was memory CD4+ T cells from PBMCs. Subset defined: CD45RA-negative fraction. This CDR3 reads CASSYTQGPREKLFF. CDR3 in DNA: TGTGCCAGCAGTTACACACAGGGCCCGCGAGAAAAACTGTTTTTT.